This is a list of T cell receptor beta chains from one sample in a study of cytomegalovirus exposure and HLA in healthy donors. Measured with immunoSEQ multiplex PCR; TCRdb has only the in-frame clones, and not every one. The sample lists roughly 140,000 clones; 78% were seen once. Specimen: PBMCs. The receptors were sampled from a male donor in good health and CMV-seronegative. CDR3s leave out the opening cysteine and the closing phenylalanine or tryptophan. The order of the fields is J gene, clone size, V gene, CDR3 protein. Size is stated for part of the rows, as once, few or many counts, or as a class when the clone is expanded.

>TRBJ2-3|NA|TRBV15
ATSRDLFGAGGSDTQY
>TRBJ1-2|NA|TRBV5-1
ASSYSTGAGYGYT
>TRBJ2-1|NA|TRBV5-6
ASSRSAGTGVNEQF
>TRBJ1-6|NA|TRBV11-2
ASSLSGGLSYNSPLH
>TRBJ2-1|once|TRBV2
ASSDAGGRVDEQF
>TRBJ2-5|NA|TRBV7-9
SSSLVAIAGELQETQY
>TRBJ1-4|NA|TRBV10-3
AISGSGATNEKLF
>TRBJ2-7|NA|TRBV10-1
ASSDLQGGFYEQY
>TRBJ2-1|once|TRBV5-1
ASSLDRGEIDEQF
>TRBJ2-1|NA|TRBV5-1
ASSPGRAGASYNEQF
>TRBJ2-7|NA|TRBV7-6
ASSLGAEKASTYEQY
>TRBJ2-3|NA|TRBV10-3
AIRSPTSGDTDTQY
>TRBJ2-1|NA|TRBV9
ASSVGAGSSYNEQF
>TRBJ2-5|NA|TRBV30
AWSTHPGVETQY
>TRBJ2-1|NA|TRBV7-3
ASSSAEGQGVHEQF
>TRBJ1-2|NA|TRBV4-1
ASSPGRGYGYP
>TRBJ1-1|NA|TRBV5-5
ASSWGPDTEAF
>TRBJ2-7|once|TRBV2
ASIGRGTYEQY
>TRBJ2-3|few|TRBV12-5
ASGSGQGTDTQY
>TRBJ1-2|NA|TRBV27
ASSSRDREYHGYT
>TRBJ1-2|once|TRBV6-5
ASSYSNRGYGYT
>TRBJ2-1|NA|TRBV7-2
ASSLAASGFNEQF
>TRBJ1-1|NA|TRBV6-5
ASSYSNRGATEAF
>TRBJ1-1|NA|TRBV14
ASSQGAGEGLRAEAF
>TRBJ2-1|once|TRBV30
AWSAGLAGVNNEQF
>TRBJ1-1|NA|TRBV30
AWSSTFPGQGGTEAF
>TRBJ2-1|NA|TRBV27
ASSLLSRAELAYYNEQF
>TRBJ2-1|NA|TRBV27
ASSFQDRGGNNEQF
>TRBJ2-2|NA|TRBV6-5
ASSYVSGGTGELF
>TRBJ2-5|NA|TRBV6-6
ASSYSPGQNTQY
>TRBJ1-5|NA|TRBV15
ATSREKQTQH
>TRBJ1-5|NA|TRBV18
ASSPSTGHNQPQH
>TRBJ1-2|NA|TRBV7-6
ASSSGSGQQYGYT
>TRBJ2-7|NA|TRBV30
AWRVAGRSYEQY
>TRBJ2-7|NA|TRBV5-6
ASSLALTGGDEQY
>TRBJ2-7|NA|TRBV18
ASSPTRDSYEQY
>TRBJ2-5|NA|TRBV2
ASRDRATQETQY
>TRBJ2-7|NA|TRBV10-3
AISESTSPYEQY
>TRBJ2-7|NA|TRBV25-1
ASSEISGEQY
>TRBJ2-6|NA|TRBV4-3
ASSQEKDSYLTSGANVLT
>TRBJ2-7|NA|TRBV30
AWRAGGSYEQY
>TRBJ1-1|NA|TRBV2
ASSVRGATEAF
>TRBJ2-7|once|TRBV10-3
AAGQEQY
>TRBJ2-5|NA|TRBV6-1
ASSGPGGQETQY
>TRBJ1-2|NA|TRBV7-2
ASSRASGTGDYGYT
>TRBJ1-1|NA|TRBV6-5
ASRTHEVGAF
>TRBJ2-7|NA|TRBV5-1
ASRQRTGSSYEQY
>TRBJ2-7|once|TRBV4-1
ASSQVGQRGEQY
>TRBJ2-1|NA|TRBV18
ASSPIAGHYNEQF
>TRBJ1-1|NA|TRBV5-1
ASSVPGKGLNTEAF
>TRBJ1-2|NA|TRBV4-1
ASSQGGQNPNYGYT
>TRBJ2-3|NA|TRBV4-3
ASSHGGVADTQY
>TRBJ2-5|NA|TRBV5-4
ASSRGTSRETQY
>TRBJ2-2|NA|TRBV2
ASSSGATNTGELF
>TRBJ2-2|NA|TRBV7-9
ASTAHGTGELF
>TRBJ1-1|once|TRBV18
ASSPRTGDSEAF
>TRBJ2-1|NA|TRBV29-1
SVEGGPALSYNEQF